These 9 T cell receptor beta chains were all obtained from the same sample, sequenced in a study of cytomegalovirus exposure and HLA in healthy donors. The method was immunoSEQ multiplex PCR; TCRdb's version includes in-frame clones alone and lacks a portion of them. In the table there are 150,000 to 200,000 clones, more than 80% of which are singletons. The sample was PBMCs. These receptors were obtained from a man younger than 30 in good health and CMV-seropositive.

This rearrangement joins TRBV9 to TRBJ2-7, with 10 bases matching TRBD1. Germline trimming cut 4 bases from V and 4 bases from J; bases unmatched to any gene: 5. The V gene's germline CDR1 is SGDLS and CDR2 YYNGEE. The CDR3 has 14 residues. DNA of the CDR3: TGTGCCAGCAGCCCCGGGGGACAGGGGTACGAGCAGTACTTC. Amino acids: CASSPGGQGYEQYF.

This clone was detected only a few times. The chain joins TRBV10-3 to TRBJ1-5; D not certain. Germline values: CDR1 ENHRY, CDR2 SYGVKD. The CDR3 extends over 13 amino acids. Trimming left V 8 bases short and J 0 bases short, with 8 bases between. The CDR3 nucleotides are TGTGCCATCGGGAGAGATAGCAATCAGCCCCAGCATTTT. Translated: CAIGRDSNQPQHF.

V is TRBV30 and J is TRBJ1-1, with a weak D call TRBD1 (6 bases). Germline V lookup: CDR1 GTSNPN, CDR2 SVGIG (reference sequence). Trimming removed 7 bases at V and 0 bases at J, with 15 bases between. CDR3 length: 14 amino acids. This CDR3 is CALIGQGMNTEAFF. Here the CDR3 DNA reads TGTGCCTTGATAGGGCAGGGGATGAACACTGAAGCTTTCTTT.

The chain combines TRBV27 with TRBJ1-1; weak D call: TRBD1 (6 bases). Per germline, CDR1 MNHEY and CDR2 SMNVEV (reference sequence). There are 13 residues in the CDR3. V shed 6 bases and J shed 6 bases, with 14 bases lying between them. In DNA, the CDR3 is TGTGCCAGCAGCCACCGGGACACCTCTGAAGCTTTCTTT. Translation gives CASSHRDTSEAFF.

The chain is built from TRBV7-8 and TRBJ1-5; D is ambiguous. Trimming removed 5 bases at V and 7 bases at J, with 9 bases between. CDR1 is SGHVS, CDR2 FQNEAQ, per germline. CDR3 size: 12 residues. The CDR3: CASSATGQPQHF. CDR3 nucleotides: TGTGCCAGCAGCGCCACGGGGCAGCCCCAGCATTTT.

This chain uses TRBV19 with TRBJ1-5; the D is unclear. With 1 base removed from V and 3 bases from J, the gap between germline ends came to 13 bases. Germline loops: CDR1 LNHDA, CDR2 SQIVND (reference sequence). CDR3 size: 16 residues. As DNA, the CDR3 is TGTGCCAGTAGTATAGTTAGGACTCGTCCCAATCAGCCCCAGCATTTT. It is translated as CASSIVRTRPNQPQHF.

This sequence joins TRBV6-5 and TRBJ2-5; 10 bases map to TRBD2. Germline loops: CDR1 MNHEY, CDR2 SVGAGI. V gave up 2 bases and J gave up 5 bases; unmatched junction bases: 5. The length of the CDR3 is 15 residues. CDR3 nucleotides: TGTGCCAGCAGTTACCTCAAGCGGGAGGGTGAGACCCAGTACTTC. Its translation: CASSYLKREGETQYF.

J is TRBJ2-7 and V is TRBV11-3; D possibly corresponds to TRBD2 (6 bases). Germline-derived CDR1 and CDR2 are SGHNT and YENEEA. The CDR3 covers 13 residues. Deletions cut 5 bases from V and 4 bases from J, with 12 bases between. Written as DNA, the CDR3 is TGTGCCAGCAGCCTCGCCGGGAGTTACGAGCAGTACTTC. Amino acid sequence: CASSLAGSYEQYF.

The chain has TRBV28 and TRBJ2-7, with a tentative D call TRBD1 (6 bases). CDR3 length equals 14 residues. Trimming left V 8 bases short and J 2 bases short, with 16 bases between. Germline assignment: CDR1 MDHEN and CDR2 SYDVKM. CDR3 coding DNA: TGTGCCAGCTGGGGGCAGCTCCGCGCCTACGAGCAGTACTTC. This translates into CASWGQLRAYEQYF.